A selection of T cell receptor beta chains follows, all from one sample in a study of blood T cell repertoires in COVID-19. The data were produced by immunoSEQ multiplex PCR, yet TCRdb's version contains in-frame clones alone and is incomplete. The repertoire holds approximately 300,000 clones, with roughly 90% as singletons. Sequencing was carried out using PBMCs or T cells enriched from blood (not recorded which). These TCRs come from a woman aged 30 to 39 who had recovered from COVID-19. Both conserved end residues are part of each CDR3. The D gene is left open where the match is weak. Only part of the rows carry a size: once, few, many, or a class if the clone is expanded.

V gene,clone size,J gene,D gene,CDR3 DNA,CDR3 protein
TRBV2,NA,TRBJ2-1,TRBD2,TGTGCCAGCAGTACCGGACTAGCGGACGAGCAGTTCTTC,CASSTGLADEQFF
TRBV7-2,NA,TRBJ1-3,NA,TGTGCCAGCAGCTTACCCGGACAGGGAAACACCATATATTTT,CASSLPGQGNTIYF
TRBV5-1,NA,TRBJ2-1,NA,TGCGCCAGCAGCTATACCCGGGACTACAATGAGCAGTTCTTC,CASSYTRDYNEQFF
TRBV2,NA,TRBJ1-1,TRBD1,TGTGCCAGCATTCCGGGACAGGGGGTTTCTGAAGCTTTCTTT,CASIPGQGVSEAFF
TRBV28,NA,TRBJ1-1,NA,TGTGCCAGCAGTTTATTGGGGGCGGGGGGTACTGAAGCTTTCTTT,CASSLLGAGGTEAFF
TRBV5-4,NA,TRBJ1-2,TRBD1,TGTGCCAGCAGCTTGGCCCCCGGGACAGGGGGGTATGGCTACACCTTC,CASSLAPGTGGYGYTF
TRBV28,NA,TRBJ1-4,TRBD1,TGTGCCAGCAGGGGACAGGGCAATGAAAAACTGTTTTTT,CASRGQGNEKLFF
TRBV11-2,NA,TRBJ1-1,NA,TGTGCCAGCAGCTTGAGTCAGGCCTCTGAAGCTTTCTTT,CASSLSQASEAFF
TRBV28,NA,TRBJ2-7,TRBD1,TGTGCCAGCAGACCACCCGGGGACAGGGGTTCCTACGAGCAGTACTTC,CASRPPGDRGSYEQYF
TRBV5-4,NA,TRBJ1-1,NA,TGTGCCAGCAGCGTAAGGGGAGGGGGGATGAACACTGAAGCTTTCTTT,CASSVRGGGMNTEAFF
TRBV19,NA,TRBJ1-3,TRBD1,TGTGCCACCGATGGGACAGCCCTTGGAAACACCATATATTTT,CATDGTALGNTIYF
TRBV28,NA,TRBJ1-2,TRBD1,TGTGCCAGCAGTCCGCCGGGACAGGGAGGCTACACCTTC,CASSPPGQGGYTF
TRBV9,NA,TRBJ2-3,NA,TGTGCCAGCAGCCCAGGGGGGTCTAGCACAGATACGCAGTATTTT,CASSPGGSSTDTQYF
TRBV18,NA,TRBJ2-1,TRBD2,TGTGCCAGCTCACCCCTACCTGGGACTACAGCGAATGAGCAGTTCTTC,CASSPLPGTTANEQFF
TRBV19,NA,TRBJ1-6,NA,TGTGCCAGTAGTCGGACAGATCATAATTCACCCCTCCACTTT,CASSRTDHNSPLHF
TRBV6-5,NA,TRBJ2-1,TRBD2,TGTGCCAGCAGGTGGGCGGGGGGCTTGCGGAATGAGCAGTTCTTC,CASRWAGGLRNEQFF
TRBV18,NA,TRBJ1-6,TRBD1,TGTGCCAGCTCACCACGGGCAACAGGGGGACGTTCACCCCTCCACTTT,CASSPRATGGRSPLHF
TRBV18,NA,TRBJ1-6,NA,TGTGCCAGCTCATCCTTAGGGGCTCCTGATTCACCCCTCCACTTT,CASSSLGAPDSPLHF
TRBV4-1,NA,TRBJ2-5,TRBD2,TGCGCCAGCAGCAGTATGACTAGCGGGAAAGAGACCCAGTACTTC,CASSSMTSGKETQYF
TRBV5-1,once,TRBJ2-1,TRBD2,TGCGCCAGCAGCTTACTAGCGGGGACTTACAATGAGCAGTTCTTC,CASSLLAGTYNEQFF
TRBV10-3,NA,TRBJ2-3,TRBD2,TGTGCCATCAGAACGGGGGGGCCACGCACAGATACGCAGTATTTT,CAIRTGGPRTDTQYF
TRBV6-4,NA,TRBJ1-6,TRBD1,TGTGCCAGCAGTGAGGGGGACAGCTTATCGGGTTCACCCCTCCACTTT,CASSEGDSLSGSPLHF
TRBV6-5,NA,TRBJ2-5,NA,TGTGCCAGCAGTCCCCTAGGGGGCCAAGAGACCCAGTACTTC,CASSPLGGQETQYF
TRBV5-1,NA,TRBJ2-5,TRBD2,TGCGCCAGCAGCTTATATCTAGCGGGGGCACAAGAGACCCAGTACTTC,CASSLYLAGAQETQYF
TRBV28,NA,TRBJ2-7,TRBD2,TGTGCCAGCAGATCTAGCGGGAGTGCCTACGAGCAGTACTTC,CASRSSGSAYEQYF
TRBV5-1,NA,TRBJ2-1,TRBD2,TGCGCCAGCACCGATAGCGGGAGCCGGTCCTACAATGAGCAGTTCTTC,CASTDSGSRSYNEQFF
TRBV28,NA,TRBJ1-4,NA,TGTGCCAGTTGGGGCAATGAAAAACTGTTTTTT,CASWGNEKLFF
TRBV6-5,NA,TRBJ2-7,TRBD1,TGTGCCAGCAGGCCGGGACAGCGGAGCTCCTACGAGCAGTACTTC,CASRPGQRSSYEQYF
TRBV27,NA,TRBJ2-1,TRBD1,TGTGCCAGCAGTGGACAGGTGAGCTCCTACAATGAGCAGTTCTTC,CASSGQVSSYNEQFF
TRBV29-1,NA,TRBJ2-7,NA,TGCAGCGTGGATCAGGGGTCCTACGAGCAGTACTTC,CSVDQGSYEQYF
TRBV15,NA,TRBJ1-1,TRBD1,TGTGCCACCAGAGAGGACAGGGGTCGGACTGAAGCTTTCTTT,CATREDRGRTEAFF
TRBV20-1,NA,TRBJ2-1,NA,TGCAGTGCTAGAGAAAGGGGTGAGCAGTTCTTC,CSARERGEQFF
TRBV4-3,NA,TRBJ2-7,NA,TGCGCCAGCAGCCAAGATCGGTGGGGCAGGACCTCCTACGAGCAGTACTTC,CASSQDRWGRTSYEQYF
TRBV4-2,NA,TRBJ2-6,NA,TGTGCCAGCAGCCAAGAATATCGGGGGGCTGGTGCCAACGTCCTGACTTTC,CASSQEYRGAGANVLTF
TRBV5-1,NA,TRBJ2-3,NA,TGCGCCAGCAGAGGGGATCGGGCCACAGATACGCAGTATTTT,CASRGDRATDTQYF
TRBV30,NA,TRBJ1-2,NA,TGTGCCTGGAGTGTACTCGACCGGGGGTTTCGGTATGGCTACACCTTC,CAWSVLDRGFRYGYTF
TRBV6-5,NA,TRBJ1-5,NA,TGTGCCAGCAGCCGTCTCGACAGGAGAAATCAGCCCCAGCATTTT,CASSRLDRRNQPQHF
TRBV28,NA,TRBJ1-1,TRBD1,TGTGCCAGCAGCTCTTCCGGGACAGGGGCCACTGAAGCTTTCTTT,CASSSSGTGATEAFF
TRBV29-1,NA,TRBJ2-1,TRBD2,TGCAGCGGGGACCCTAGCGGGGGCCATGAGCAGTTCTTC,CSGDPSGGHEQFF
TRBV9,NA,TRBJ1-6,TRBD1,TGTGCCAGCAGCGCAGACCCGGGACAGCTTAATTCACCCCTCCACTTT,CASSADPGQLNSPLHF
TRBV28,NA,TRBJ2-3,NA,TGTGCCAGCGCTAGCGGCACAGATACGCAGTATTTT,CASASGTDTQYF
TRBV15,NA,TRBJ1-1,TRBD1,TGTGCCACCAGCAGAGCTCTTCCGGGACAGGGGGCGAGTAGTGAAGCTTTCTTT,CATSRALPGQGASSEAFF
TRBV12-3/TRBV12-4,NA,TRBJ1-2,TRBD1,TGTGCCAGCAGTTCGCGACAGGGGGGAGGCTACACCTTC,CASSSRQGGGYTF
TRBV6-5,NA,TRBJ2-3,NA,TGTGCCAGCAGTAGAACAGGGACCCTCCAAGATACGCAGTATTTT,CASSRTGTLQDTQYF
TRBV12-3/TRBV12-4,NA,TRBJ2-7,NA,TGTGCCAGCAGTCCCGACACGCGATACGAGCAGTACTTC,CASSPDTRYEQYF
TRBV7-2,NA,TRBJ1-2,TRBD1,TGTGCCAGCAGCTTAGGGACAGGCCTCTATGGCTACACCTTC,CASSLGTGLYGYTF
TRBV11-3,NA,TRBJ1-1,NA,TGTGCCAGCAGCTTAGGGCCCCCACTGAACACTGAAGCTTTCTTT,CASSLGPPLNTEAFF